The 17 T cell receptor beta chains listed next were all sequenced from one sample in a study of cytomegalovirus exposure and HLA in healthy donors. This table comes from immunoSEQ multiplex PCR, and its TCRdb copy is limited to in-frame clones, with some not included. The sample records approximately 160,000 clones, around 85% being singletons. Sequencing was done on a sample of PBMCs. Receptors were obtained from a man aged 30 to 39 in good health and CMV-seropositive.

This rearrangement joins TRBV30 to TRBJ1-3, with 8 bases that match TRBD1. This CDR3 comprises 15 residues. CDR1 and CDR2 (germline): GTSNPN, SVGIG (reference sequence). V shed 0 bases and J 4 bases; nucleotides not matched to a gene: 5. CDR3 nucleotides: TGTGCCTGGAGTGTACTGGGACAGGAGGGAAACACCATATATTTT. Its translation is CAWSVLGQEGNTIYF.

The chain combines TRBV18 with TRBJ2-7, with D possibly matching TRBD1 (6 bases). V was trimmed by 0 bases and J by 2 bases, leaving 11 bases between them. This CDR3 spans 15 amino acids. The germline gives CDR1 KGHSH, CDR2 LQKENI. The CDR3 spells CASSPPAGAAYEQYF. Written as DNA, the CDR3 is TGTGCCAGCTCACCACCGGCAGGGGCCGCCTACGAGCAGTACTTC.

The J gene is TRBJ1-2, the V gene TRBV10-3, with D possibly TRBD1 on 5 matching bases. Trimming shortened V by 2 bases and J by 4 bases, and 14 bases separated the two germline ends. From germline, CDR1 is ENHRY and CDR2 SYGVKD. The CDR3 is 15 amino acids. The CDR3 reads CAISEAEGLPYGYTF. The CDR3 bases are TGTGCCATCAGTGAGGCGGAGGGGCTCCCCTATGGCTACACCTTC.

The chain is built from TRBV9 and TRBJ1-1; TRBD1 might be the D (5 bases). CDR1 is SGDLS, CDR2 YYNGEE, per germline. This CDR3 has 13 amino acids. V lost 4 bases and J 3 bases, leaving 10 bases between the germline ends. CDR3 region: CASSPPRDTEAFF. As DNA, the CDR3 is TGTGCCAGCAGCCCCCCCAGGGACACTGAAGCTTTCTTT. Full variable domain (rest looked up from reference TRBV9 and TRBJ1-1): DSGVTQTPKHLITATGQRVTLRCSPRSGDLSVYWYQQSLDQGLQFLIQYYNGEERAKGNILERFSAQQFPDLHSELNLSSLELGDSALYFCASSPPRDTEAFFGQGTRLTVV.

The chain joins TRBV6-6 to TRBJ2-2; 8 positions match TRBD2. Germline CDR1 is MNHNY and CDR2 is SVGAGI (reference sequence). The CDR3 runs 15 residues. V lost 5 bases and J lost 6; bases outside the gene matches: 8. CDR3 amino acids: CASSVRLASSGELFF. In nucleotides, the CDR3 is TGTGCCAGCAGTGTCCGACTAGCGTCGTCCGGGGAGCTGTTTTTT.

This chain links TRBV11-2 with TRBJ2-2; D call uncertain. Germline V lookup: CDR1 SGHAT, CDR2 FQNNGV. This CDR3 has 14 amino acids. The V end lost 3 bases, the J end lost 5 bases, and 10 bases lay between the germline ends. The CDR3 DNA reads as TGTGCCAGCAGCTTCCGGGTTGGAACCGGGGAGCTGTTTTTT. Translated: CASSFRVGTGELFF. Full variable domain (remainder filled in from reference TRBV11-2 and TRBJ2-2): EAGVAQSPRYKIIEKRQSVAFWCNPISGHATLYWYQQILGQGPKLLIQFQNNGVVDDSQLPKDRFSAERLKGVDSTLKIQPAKLEDSAVYLCASSFRVGTGELFFGEGSRLTVL.

The rearrangement uses TRBV14 and TRBJ2-7, with D possibly TRBD2 on 7 matching bases. From germline, CDR1 is SGHDN and CDR2 FVKESK. The V end lost 5 bases, the J end lost 2 bases, and 22 bases lay between the germline ends. The CDR3 has 17 amino acids. This CDR3 is CASSKAPRRGPPYEQYF. CDR3 nucleotide sequence: TGTGCCAGCAGCAAAGCCCCAAGGCGGGGGCCTCCCTACGAGCAGTACTTC.

The chain is built from TRBV11-3 and TRBJ2-1, with 8 bases that match TRBD1. The CDR3 contains 15 residues. With V trimmed by 6 bases and J by 1 base, 5 bases remained unmatched. Germline loops: CDR1 SGHNT, CDR2 YENEEA. CDR3 sequence: CASSPGQGSYNEQFF. The CDR3, as DNA: TGTGCCAGCAGTCCCGGACAGGGTTCCTACAATGAGCAGTTCTTC.

V gene TRBV9 combines with J gene TRBJ2-1, with 10 bases aligning to TRBD2. Germline values: CDR1 SGDLS, CDR2 YYNGEE. The V segment lost 4 bases and the J segment 2 bases; nucleotides outside the gene matches: 3. The CDR3 is 15 residues long. The CDR3 bases are TGTGCCAGCAGCAATAGCGGGGGGCCCTACAATGAGCAGTTCTTC. It specifies CASSNSGGPYNEQFF.

The chain is built from TRBV4-2 and TRBJ1-4; D not certain. V was shortened by 0 bases and J by 6 bases, with 8 bases between the two germline ends. The length of the CDR3 is 14 residues. Germline V gives CDR1 LGHNA, CDR2 YNFKEQ. The CDR3 sequence is CASSQEVLDEKLFF. The CDR3, as DNA: TGTGCCAGCAGCCAAGAGGTATTAGATGAAAAACTGTTTTTT.

This chain's CDR3 is CASSSSRDRDGGYTF. The CDR3 bases are TGTGCCAGCAGCTCCTCCCGGGACAGGGACGGTGGCTACACCTTC. This rearrangement joins TRBV7-3 to TRBJ1-2, with 9 positions matching TRBD1. Germline V lookup: CDR1 SGHTA, CDR2 FQGTGA. J was trimmed by 7 bases and V by 4 bases; bases with no gene match: 10. CDR3 length equals 15 residues.

The CDR3 DNA reads as TGTGCCAGCAAAGGTAGCGGGAGTATCACAGATACGCAGTATTTT. It translates to CASKGSGSITDTQYF. The chain links TRBV2 to TRBJ2-3, with 9 bases lining up with TRBD2. This CDR3 has 15 residues. V was pared by 7 bases and J by 2 bases, with 7 bases of the junction left unmatched. Germline assignment: CDR1 SNHLY and CDR2 FYNNEI.

The chain has TRBV7-9 and TRBJ2-7; 10 bases line up with TRBD1. CDR3 size: 15 residues. Trimming cost V 4 bases and J 7 bases; bases outside gene matches: 10. CDR1 SEHNR and CDR2 FQNEAQ come from the germline V gene (reference sequence). The DNA of the CDR3 is TGTGCCAGCAGCTCCGCTTGGACAGGGGGAGGTGAGCAGTACTTC. Amino acid sequence: CASSSAWTGGGEQYF.

The V call is TRBV4-3, the J call TRBJ2-3; 11 nucleotides match TRBD2. V shed 1 base, J shed 2 bases, and the junction held 5 bases outside the gene matches. Germline lookup yields CDR1 LGHNA and CDR2 YSLEER. This CDR3 is built from 17 residues. The CDR3 nucleotides read TGCGCCAGCAGCCAAGGAGGGACTAGCGGATACACAGATACGCAGTATTTT. This gives the protein CASSQGGTSGYTDTQYF.

This clone was detected once. The chain uses TRBV7-6 and TRBJ2-2, with 9 bases matching TRBD2. The germline V gene has CDR1 SGHVS and CDR2 FNYEAQ. V lost 1 base and J lost 7; bases outside the gene matches: 4. This CDR3 region has 15 residues. CDR3 DNA sequence: TGTGCCAGCAGCTTAGGGACTAGCGCGGGCGGGGAGCTGTTTTTT. Its protein product is CASSLGTSAGGELFF. Full variable domain (outside the CDR3, taken from reference TRBV7-6 and TRBJ2-2): GAGVSQSPRYKVTKRGQDVALRCDPISGHVSLYWYRQALGQGPEFLTYFNYEAQQDKSGLPNDRFSAERPEGSISTLTIQRTEQRDSAMYRCASSLGTSAGGELFFGEGSRLTVL.

This clone was observed a handful of times. This rearrangement joins TRBV4-3 to TRBJ2-1; D is uncertain. The CDR3 is 17 residues long. CDR1 LGHNA and CDR2 YSLEER come from the germline V gene. V was clipped by 0 bases and J by 0 bases, with 12 bases between them. In nucleotides, the CDR3 is TGCGCCAGCAGCCAAGATCTGAGCTATAGCTCCTACAATGAGCAGTTCTTC. It encodes CASSQDLSYSSYNEQFF.

The genes are TRBV11-2 and TRBJ2-5, with TRBD2 matching over 8 bases. The CDR3 has 16 amino acids. Germline V gene sequence: CDR1 SGHAT, CDR2 FQNNGV. The J segment lost 4 bases and the V segment lost 2 bases, leaving 9 bases of the junction unmatched. Written as DNA, the CDR3 is TGTGCCAGCAGCTTAAACAGCGGGGGCCCGTCAGAGACCCAGTACTTC. Its protein is CASSLNSGGPSETQYF.